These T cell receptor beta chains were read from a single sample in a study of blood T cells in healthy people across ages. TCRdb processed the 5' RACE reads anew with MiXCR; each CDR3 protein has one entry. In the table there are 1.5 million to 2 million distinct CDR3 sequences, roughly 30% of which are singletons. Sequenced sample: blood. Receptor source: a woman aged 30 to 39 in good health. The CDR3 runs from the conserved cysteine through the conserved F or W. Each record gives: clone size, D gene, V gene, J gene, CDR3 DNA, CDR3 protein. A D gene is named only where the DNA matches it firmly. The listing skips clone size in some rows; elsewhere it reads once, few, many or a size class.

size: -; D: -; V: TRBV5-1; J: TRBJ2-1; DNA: TGCGCCACCGGGGACTTGTCCTACAATGAGCAGTTCTTC; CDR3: CATGDLSYNEQFF
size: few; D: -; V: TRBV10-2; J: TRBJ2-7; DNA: TGCGCCAGCAGTGGGGAGGGGGGTCACGAGCAGTACTTC; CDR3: CASSGEGGHEQYF
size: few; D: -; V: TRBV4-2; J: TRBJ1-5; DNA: TGTGCCAGCAGCCAAGAGGGAGGTTTGGGCAATCAGCCCCAGCATTTT; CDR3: CASSQEGGLGNQPQHF
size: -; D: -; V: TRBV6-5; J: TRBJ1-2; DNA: TGTGCCAGCAGTTACAGGAGGACCATGGACTATGGCTACACCTTC; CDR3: CASSYRRTMDYGYTF
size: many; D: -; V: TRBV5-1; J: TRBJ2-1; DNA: TGCGCCAGCAGCTTGGTCCCAGGGAGCGAGTACAATGAGCAGTTCTTC; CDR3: CASSLVPGSEYNEQFF
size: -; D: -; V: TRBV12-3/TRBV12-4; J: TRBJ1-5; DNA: TGTGCCAGCGCTTTTAGCAATCAGCCCCAGCATTTT; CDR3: CASAFSNQPQHF
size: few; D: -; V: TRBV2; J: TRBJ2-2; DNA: TGTGCCAGCAGAGGACAAGCCACGAACACCGGGGAGCTGTTTTTT; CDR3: CASRGQATNTGELFF
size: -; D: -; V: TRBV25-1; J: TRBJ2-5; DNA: TGTGCCAGCACCTCCCTGGGGAAGGTTCAAGAGACCCAGTACTTC; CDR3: CASTSLGKVQETQYF
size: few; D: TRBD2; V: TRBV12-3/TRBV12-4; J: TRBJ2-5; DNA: TGTGCCAGCACCTTTAGCGGGATTCGAGAGACCCAGTACTTC; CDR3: CASTFSGIRETQYF
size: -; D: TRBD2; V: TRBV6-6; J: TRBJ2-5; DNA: TGTGCCAGTAGTTACGGGGGGAACCTGGGGGAGACCCAGTACTTC; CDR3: CASSYGGNLGETQYF
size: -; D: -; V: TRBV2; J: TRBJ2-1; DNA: TGTGCCAGCAGTGAAAAGGGGAATGAGCAGTTCTTC; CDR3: CASSEKGNEQFF
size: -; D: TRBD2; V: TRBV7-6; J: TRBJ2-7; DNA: TGTGCCAGCAGCCCGCGGGAGGGCCTGTACGAGCAGTACTTC; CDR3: CASSPREGLYEQYF
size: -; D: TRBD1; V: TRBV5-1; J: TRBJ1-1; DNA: TGCGCCAGCAGCCGGTCCGGGACAGGTGAAGCTTTCTTT; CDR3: CASSRSGTGEAFF
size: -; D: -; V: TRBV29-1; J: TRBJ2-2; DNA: TGCAGCACCCGGGACAAGAACACCGGGGAGCTGTTTTTT; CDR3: CSTRDKNTGELFF
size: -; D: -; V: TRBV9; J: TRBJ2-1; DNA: TGTGCCAGCAGCGTAGCCGGGTCTCGGGGCTCCTACAATGAGCAGTTCTTC; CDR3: CASSVAGSRGSYNEQFF
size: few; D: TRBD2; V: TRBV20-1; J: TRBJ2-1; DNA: TGCAGTGCTAGCCGGTTAGCGGGCGTTAGTAATAATGAGCAGTTCTTC; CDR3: CSASRLAGVSNNEQFF
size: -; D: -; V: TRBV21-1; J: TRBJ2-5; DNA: TGTGCCAGCAGCTCCACCGGAAAACTTGACGAGACCCAGTACTTC; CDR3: CASSSTGKLDETQYF
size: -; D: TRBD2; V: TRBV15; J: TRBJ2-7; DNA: TGTGCCACCAGCACCCGACTAGCGGGAGCAGAGACCCGGTACTTC; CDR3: CATSTRLAGAETRYF
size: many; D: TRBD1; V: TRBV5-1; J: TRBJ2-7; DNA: TGCGCCAGCAGCTTGGGCCGGGACAGGGGTAACTACGAGCAGTACTTC; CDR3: CASSLGRDRGNYEQYF
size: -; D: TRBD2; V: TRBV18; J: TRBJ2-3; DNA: TGTGCCAGCTCACCGAAAGCAAGGCTAGCGGACACAGATACGCAGTATTTT; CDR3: CASSPKARLADTDTQYF
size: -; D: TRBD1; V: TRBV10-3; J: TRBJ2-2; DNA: TGTGCCACTGGGCAGGGGGCGCAGAGCGGGGAGCTGTTTTTT; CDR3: CATGQGAQSGELFF
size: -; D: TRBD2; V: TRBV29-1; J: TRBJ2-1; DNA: TGCAGCGTTGTCGGCCCCTGGGCGGGGGGACTAGAGTCGGGCTCCTACAATGAGCAGTTCTTC; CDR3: CSVVGPWAGGLESGSYNEQFF
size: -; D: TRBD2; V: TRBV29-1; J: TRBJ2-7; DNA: TGCAGCGTTGAAATGACTAGCGAGTACAATGAGCAGTACTTC; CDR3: CSVEMTSEYNEQYF
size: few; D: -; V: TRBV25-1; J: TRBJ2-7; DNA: TGTGCCAGCAGTGGGGCCCGTGGGGTGAGCGACGAGCAGTACTTC; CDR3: CASSGARGVSDEQYF
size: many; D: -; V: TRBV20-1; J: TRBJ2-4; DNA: TGCAGTGCAGGGGATTCTATAGCCAAAAACATTCAGTACTTC; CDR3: CSAGDSIAKNIQYF
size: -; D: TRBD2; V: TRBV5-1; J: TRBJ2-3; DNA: TGCGCCAGCAGCTTGGAGGGTGCGGGGGGAGATACGCAGTATTTT; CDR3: CASSLEGAGGDTQYF
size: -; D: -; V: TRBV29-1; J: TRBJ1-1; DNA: TGCAGCGTTGAAGATCTGGTTAGCCAGCATATTTTCTTT; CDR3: CSVEDLVSQHIFF
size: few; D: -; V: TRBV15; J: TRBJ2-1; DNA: TGTGCCACCAGCAGAGCTCTCTCGTCGGGGAATGAGCAGTTCTTC; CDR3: CATSRALSSGNEQFF
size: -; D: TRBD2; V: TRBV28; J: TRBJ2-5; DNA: TGTGCCAGCAGTGCCCCTGATAGCGGGGGGCAGACCCAGTACTTC; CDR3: CASSAPDSGGQTQYF
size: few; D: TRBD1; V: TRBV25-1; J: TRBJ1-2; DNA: TGTGCCAGCAGTAGCGGACAGGCCGGCGGCTATGGCTACACCTTC; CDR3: CASSSGQAGGYGYTF
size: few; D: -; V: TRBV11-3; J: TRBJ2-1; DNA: TGTGCCACGAAGGGGAATGGCGATGAGCAGTTCTTC; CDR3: CATKGNGDEQFF
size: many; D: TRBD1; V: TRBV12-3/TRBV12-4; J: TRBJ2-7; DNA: TGTGCCAGCAGGGAATCAGGGGGAGCCCACTACGAGCAGTACTTC; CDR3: CASRESGGAHYEQYF
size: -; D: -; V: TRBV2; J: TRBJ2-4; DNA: TGTGCCAGCAGTGGTGCCGTAGCCAAAAACATTCAGTACTTC; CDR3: CASSGAVAKNIQYF
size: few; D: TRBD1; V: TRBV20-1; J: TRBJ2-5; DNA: TGCAGTGCTTCTCCCGACAGGGGTTGGCAAGAGACCCAGTACTTC; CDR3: CSASPDRGWQETQYF
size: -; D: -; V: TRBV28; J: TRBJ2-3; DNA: TGTGCCAGCAGTTTAGACGTTGGGGGAACGATGCCCGATACGCAGTATTTT; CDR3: CASSLDVGGTMPDTQYF
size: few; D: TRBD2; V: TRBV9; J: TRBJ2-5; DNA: TGTGCCAGCAGCGTCAGCGGGGGGGCCGAGGAGACCCAGTACTTC; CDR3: CASSVSGGAEETQYF
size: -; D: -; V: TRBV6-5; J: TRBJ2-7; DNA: TGTGCCAGCTGCCAAGGGAACATGGGGAACGAGCAGTACTTC; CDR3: CASCQGNMGNEQYF
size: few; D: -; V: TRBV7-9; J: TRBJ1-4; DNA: TGTGCCAGCAGTCAAGCCCGGCGGATTAATGAAAAACTGTTTTTT; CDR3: CASSQARRINEKLFF
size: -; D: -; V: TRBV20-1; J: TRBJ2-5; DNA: TGCAGTGCCCGTGGGGACCGGAGCGGAGAGACCCAGTACTTC; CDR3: CSARGDRSGETQYF
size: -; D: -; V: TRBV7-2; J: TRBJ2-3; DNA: TGTGCCAGCAGCGTTGCTTGGGGCCGCACAGATACGCAGTATTTT; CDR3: CASSVAWGRTDTQYF
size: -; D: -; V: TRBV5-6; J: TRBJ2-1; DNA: TGTGCCAGCAGCTTGCCTCGGAATGGGCAGTTCTTT; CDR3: CASSLPRNGQFF
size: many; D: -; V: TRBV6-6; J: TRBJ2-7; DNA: TGTGCCAGCAGTTACAATTTCGAGCAGTACTTC; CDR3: CASSYNFEQYF
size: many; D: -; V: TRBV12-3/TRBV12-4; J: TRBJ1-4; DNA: TGTGCCAGCAGTCGGGGCCGATTGGGGGAAAAACTGTTTTTT; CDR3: CASSRGRLGEKLFF
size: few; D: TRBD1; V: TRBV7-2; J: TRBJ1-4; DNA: TGTGCCAGCAGCCAGGTGGCAGGGGGTGTTGAAAAACTGTTTTTT; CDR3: CASSQVAGGVEKLFF
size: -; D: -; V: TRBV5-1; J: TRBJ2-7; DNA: TGCGCCAGCAGCTTGGCGACCCAGGACAAACCATACGAGCAGTACTTC; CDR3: CASSLATQDKPYEQYF
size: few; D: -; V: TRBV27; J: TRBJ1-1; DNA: TGTGCCAGCGCCGCGCCCCGGGTTGCTGAAGCTTTCTTT; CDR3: CASAAPRVAEAFF
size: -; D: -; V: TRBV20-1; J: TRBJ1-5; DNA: TGCAGTGCTAGAAGAGGGGGAAGCAATCAGCCCCAGCATTTT; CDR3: CSARRGGSNQPQHF